Below, 2 T cell receptor beta chains from the same sample are listed, as sequenced in a study of monozygotic twins with inflammatory bowel disease. TCRdb reprocessed the 5' RACE reads and keeps a single row for each CDR3 protein, giving no DNA. The sample has approximately 400,000 distinct CDR3 sequences, and its top ten clones hold about 2.3%. The sequenced sample consisted of blood. These receptors all come from a human donor with ulcerative colitis or Crohn's disease, or a healthy co-twin of an affected twin (not recorded which).

The chain combines TRBV29-1 with TRBJ1-1. The CDR3 loop spans 14 amino acids. In germline, CDR1 is SQVTM, CDR2 ANQGSEA. This CDR3 reads CSVQKSEGGTEAFF.

The chain couples TRBV5-6 to TRBJ1-2. The length of the CDR3 is 14 residues. The germline CDR1 and CDR2 sequences are SGHDT and YYEEEE. CDR3 amino acids: CASSLEGSYYGYTF.